This TCR beta chain was profiled in a study of OX40 agonist ivuxolimab in advanced cancers. Germline CDR1 reads LNHDA; CDR2 reads SQIVND (reference sequence). The CDR3 consists of 13 residues. Trimming cost V 5 bases and J 3 bases, with 10 bases left between them. Some clones are missing from TCRdb's copy, which holds only in-frame ones; the method was immunoSEQ multiplex PCR. The sample has some 83,000 clones, less than 95% seen once. The chain uses TRBV19 and TRBJ2-5, with D maybe TRBD2 (5 bases). This specimen was CD4+ or CD8+ T cells sorted from blood, taken in a trial of the OX40 agonist ivuxolimab. The receptor's source is an adult with an advanced solid tumor such as melanoma, head and neck, liver or kidney cancer. Written as DNA, the CDR3 is TGTGCCAGTAGTTCGGACGGGGAAGAGACCCAGTACTTC. As protein: CASSSDGEETQYF.